The sequence of this TCR beta chain was determined in a study of blood T cell repertoires in COVID-19. Overall study: The United States, Italy and Spain were the sources of the acute and convalescent COVID-19 samples. From T cells, B-cell-depleted T cells, or PBMCs came the material, which was cDNA or gDNA.

Original handling: Reference gene primers were amplified, and this amplification served to estimate nucleated cell counts. Clones were read by immunoSEQ multiplex PCR, and TCRdb kept only the in-frame ones, dropping some. That table furnishes V, J and clone size, whereas the DNA furnished D and trimming. In the table there are approximately 32,000 clones, around 86% of which are singletons. The source is a man aged 55-75 years with active COVID-19. The sequenced material came from peripheral blood.

The CDR3 bases are TGTGCCAGTAGTGCCGCCCGGGCCTCTAGCGGGAGGGCCGACGAGCAGTACTTC. It yields the protein CASSAARASSGRADEQYF. The chain links TRBV19 to TRBJ2-7; 12 bases map to TRBD2. There are 18 residues in the CDR3. The trim removed 5 bases at V and 5 bases at J, leaving 16 bases unmatched. The germline V gene has CDR1 LNHDA and CDR2 SQIVND (reference sequence). Full variable domain (remainder filled in from reference TRBV19 and TRBJ2-7): DGGITQSPKYLFRKEGQNVTLSCEQNLNHDAMYWYRQDPGQGLRLIYYSQIVNDFQKGDIAEGYSVSREKKESFPLTVTSAQKNPTAFYLCASSAARASSGRADEQYFGPGTRLTVT.